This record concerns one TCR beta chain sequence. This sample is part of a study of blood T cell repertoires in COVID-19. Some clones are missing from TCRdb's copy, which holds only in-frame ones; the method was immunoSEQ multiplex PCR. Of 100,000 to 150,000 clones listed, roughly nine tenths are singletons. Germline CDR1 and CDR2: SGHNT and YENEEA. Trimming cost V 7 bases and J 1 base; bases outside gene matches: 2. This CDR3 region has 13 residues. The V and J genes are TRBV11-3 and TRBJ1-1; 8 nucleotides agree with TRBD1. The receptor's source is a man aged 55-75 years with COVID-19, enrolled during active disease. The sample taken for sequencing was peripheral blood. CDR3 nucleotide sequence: TGTGCCAGCATTGGACAGGGGAACACTGAAGCTTTCTTT. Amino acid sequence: CASIGQGNTEAFF.